The sequence of this T cell receptor (beta chain) was determined in a study of a mutant IDH1 vaccine in newly diagnosed glioma. At the level of the study: The therapy given earlier, which was standard therapy, consisted of radiotherapy, temozolomide, or both, and most of the patients received both. Week 47 marked visit V13, whereas week 35 marked visit V12. Broader study findings: Pseudoprogression seemed unlinked to shifts in top peripheral T cell clonotypes.

Comments on this clone: Its cognate antigen is unknown.

Indicated time point: week 35, safety follow-up. In every dose of vaccine, 300 ug of mutant IDH1 20-mer peptide was given alongside topical imiquimod. Sequencing used immunoSEQ multiplex PCR; TCRdb keeps in-frame clones, though not all of them. The sample lists about 56,000 clones, about 90% occurring once. The receptor was derived from a man aged 40-49 years with glioma. The sequencing here drew on PBMCs, taken from a glioma patient whose treatment included an IDH1 peptide vaccine.

CDR3 nucleotides: TGCGCCAGCAGCTTGGCCTGGTGGAACTATGGCTACACCTTC. Translation: CASSLAWWNYGYTF. The rearrangement uses TRBV5-1 and TRBJ1-2; no reliable D call. Germline V gives CDR1 SGHRS, CDR2 YFSETQ. There are 14 residues in the CDR3. Trimming took 0 bases from V and 2 from J, leaving 8 bases between them.